The clone carrying this TCR beta chain was seen only a few times. Antigen: not known. The same CDR3 is also encoded by other DNA sequences in this sample. This sample is drawn from a study of beta chain features in type 1 diabetes. Study-level findings and limits: Researchers caution that PCR might favor shorter templates, equally among patients and controls. Individuals with type 1 diabetes displayed fewer insertions and more deletions at VDJ junctions. Patients with Type 1 diabetes showed moderately but significantly shorter TCRB CDR3s in all four CD4+ subsets.

Trimming cost V 5 bases and J 4 bases, with 9 bases left between them. The CDR3 is 13 amino acids. Germline V lookup: CDR1 SGHTA, CDR2 FQGNSA. TCRB transcripts that were expressed got sequenced, as all of the isolated RNA had been reverse transcribed. Samples of naive, central memory and regulatory T cells yielded a mean of around 4 million reads. Produced via immunoSEQ multiplex PCR; TCRdb's table is partial and in-frame only. Among some 700,000 clones listed, around 15% were seen once. This receptor was identified in a young man with type 1 diabetes. Sample: naive CD4+ T cells from blood. The V and J genes are TRBV7-2 and TRBJ1-5, with D unclear. Here the CDR3 reads CASSRQGNQPQHF. Written as DNA, the CDR3 is TGTGCCAGCAGCCGACAAGGGAATCAGCCCCAGCATTTT.